One sample yielded the 29 T cell receptor beta chains listed below, sequenced in a study of T cells after yellow fever vaccination. TCRdb independently ran MiXCR on the 5' RACE reads; one entry per CDR3 protein. The sample shows 300,000 to 350,000 distinct CDR3 sequences, about 4% of them seen only once. The sample was PBMCs, taken 5 days after the yellow fever booster vaccination. All receptors come from a man younger than 30 who received the YFV17D yellow fever vaccine.

This clonotype was observed many times. The DNA of the CDR3 is TGTGCCAGCAGTTACTCGAGGGGGGGGAATGAGCAGTTCTTC. Translating it yields CASSYSRGGNEQFF. The V and J genes are TRBV6-6 and TRBJ2-1, with D possibly TRBD2 on 7 matching bases. V shed 0 bases and J shed 7 bases, with 10 bases lying between them. Per germline, CDR1 MNHNY and CDR2 SVGAGI (reference sequence). The CDR3 runs 14 residues.

This clonotype was detected ten times or more. CDR3 in DNA: TGTGCCAGCAGCCCGGACCACAGGGGGCGGCAGTACGTC. This sequence encodes CASSPDHRGRQYV. V usage is TRBV11-2 and J usage is TRBJ2-7; 9 bases are shared with TRBD1. The germline V gene encodes CDR1 SGHAT and CDR2 FQNNGV. This CDR3 spans 13 amino acids. V was pared by 5 bases and J by 9 bases, with 8 bases of the junction left unmatched.

This clonotype was counted between two and nine times. This chain links TRBV27 with TRBJ1-5, with unresolved D. Germline V gives CDR1 MNHEY, CDR2 SMNVEV (reference sequence). The CDR3 has 13 residues. Trimming shortened V by 6 bases and J by 5 bases, and 11 bases separated the two germline ends. The CDR3 sequence is CASSSASYQPQHF. The CDR3 DNA follows: TGTGCCAGCAGCTCGGCCTCTTATCAGCCCCAGCATTTT.

This clonotype was detected many times. The gene calls are TRBV6-6 and TRBJ1-1; D possibly corresponds to TRBD1 (6 bases). This CDR3 has 19 amino acids. Per germline, CDR1 MNHNY and CDR2 SVGAGI (reference sequence). V was pared by 0 bases and J by 5 bases, with 25 bases between. In DNA, the CDR3 is TGTGCCAGCAGTTACTCCCTGCAAAGACAGGACCGACGGCGGACTGAAGCTTTCTTT. Translated, it gives CASSYSLQRQDRRRTEAFF.

In nucleotides, the CDR3 is TGTGCCAGCAGTTACCCGGGGGGAGATCAGCCCCAGCATTTT. This sequence encodes CASSYPGGDQPQHF. The chain joins TRBV6-1 to TRBJ1-5, with D tentatively TRBD1 (5 bases). Per germline, CDR1 MNHNS and CDR2 SASEGT. The CDR3 consists of 14 residues. Trimming stripped 5 bases from V and 5 bases from J, with 13 bases between.

The chain combines TRBV9 with TRBJ2-3; TRBD2 agrees at 12 bases. This CDR3 is 18 amino acids long. The V and J ends lost 1 base and 2 bases, in that order; junction bases with no gene match: 8. CDR1 SGDLS and CDR2 YYNGEE come from the germline V gene. CDR3 coding DNA: TGTGCCAGCAGCGTAAAGTACCTAGCGGGGGGGAACACAGATACGCAGTATTTT. As protein: CASSVKYLAGGNTDTQYF.

This clonotype was seen ten or more times. CDR3 region: CASSYGTGATEAFF. CDR3 bases: TGTGCCAGCAGTTATGGGACAGGAGCCACTGAAGCTTTCTTT. This chain uses TRBV6-5 with TRBJ1-1; 8 bases are a match to TRBD1. In germline, CDR1 is MNHEY, CDR2 SVGAGI. CDR3 length: 14 amino acids. J was trimmed by 4 bases and V by 3 bases; bases with no gene match: 4.

This clonotype has at least ten counts. The DNA of the CDR3 is TGCGCCAGCAGCTTGGGAAGTCAGGGGGACTATGGCTACACCTTC. As protein: CASSLGSQGDYGYTF. V and J are TRBV5-1 and TRBJ1-2; 7 nucleotides match TRBD1. The CDR3 loop spans 15 amino acids. In germline, CDR1 is SGHRS, CDR2 YFSETQ. V gave up 0 bases and J gave up 3 bases; unmatched junction bases: 5.

This clonotype was counted between two and nine times. The J gene is TRBJ1-6, the V gene TRBV7-2; 7 bases line up with TRBD1. In germline, CDR1 is SGHTA, CDR2 FQGNSA. The CDR3 consists of 14 residues. V was pared by 7 bases and J by 6 bases, with 6 bases of the junction left unmatched. CDR3 DNA sequence: TGTGCCAGCAATCCAGGGGGTGGTAATTCACCCCTCCACTTT. Translating it yields CASNPGGGNSPLHF.

The table lists this clonotype with a few counts. The chain combines TRBV25-1 with TRBJ1-4; tentative D call: TRBD1 (5 bases). The V end lost 1 base, the J end lost 8 bases, and 14 bases lay between the germline ends. This CDR3 contains 15 residues. Per germline, CDR1 MGHDK and CDR2 SYGVNS. CDR3 in amino acids: CASSEWRDFEEKLFF. The CDR3, as DNA: TGTGCCAGCAGTGAATGGAGGGACTTCGAGGAAAAACTGTTTTTT.

This clonotype was seen a handful of times. The V call is TRBV20-1, the J call TRBJ1-5; the D gene is possibly TRBD1 (5 bases). The CDR3 totals 13 residues. V dropped 7 bases and J dropped 3 bases, with 13 bases sitting between them. Germline CDR1 and CDR2: DFQATT and SNEGSKA (reference sequence). CDR3 nucleotide sequence: TGCAGTGTAACACCGGGGGTCAATCAGCCCCAGCATTTT. This codes for CSVTPGVNQPQHF.

This clonotype was counted between two and nine times. The chain combines TRBV7-2 with TRBJ1-1, with D uncertain. Trimming left V 7 bases short and J 7 bases short, with 10 bases between. Germline V CDR1 and CDR2: SGHTA, FQGNSA. This CDR3 is 11 amino acids long. CDR3: CASTPSGEAFF. The CDR3 DNA is TGTGCCAGCACCCCCTCGGGTGAAGCTTTCTTT.

This clonotype was seen many times. The chain links TRBV6-2 or TRBV6-3 to TRBJ1-1, with unresolved D. V was trimmed by 2 bases and J by 4 bases, leaving 8 bases between them. Per the germline V gene, CDR1 is MNHEY and CDR2 is SVGEGT. The CDR3 runs 13 residues. The CDR3, as DNA: TGTGCCAGCAGTTACAGAGGAGTCACTGAAGCTTTCTTT. It encodes CASSYRGVTEAFF.

The table lists this clonotype with many counts. V gene TRBV12-3 or TRBV12-4 combines with J gene TRBJ2-1, with 7 nucleotides matching TRBD1. The V gene end was trimmed by 8 bases and the J gene end by 9 bases; junction bases not matched to a gene: 13. This CDR3 comprises 14 residues. CDR3 bases: TGTGCCAGCGGTCCGACAGGGCCCGGGATTGAGCAGTTCTTC. Translating gives CASGPTGPGIEQFF.

This clonotype was found many times. This chain connects TRBV5-1 to TRBJ2-2, with D perhaps TRBD1 (6 bases). The V end was cut by 5 bases, the J end by 7 bases, with 21 bases between. The CDR3 has 16 residues. Germline V gene sequence: CDR1 SGHRS, CDR2 YFSETQ. The CDR3 sequence is CASRERRAGDIGELFF. The CDR3 region has the DNA TGCGCCAGCAGGGAACGACGCGCAGGGGATATCGGGGAGCTGTTTTTT.

This clonotype was observed many times. The chain links TRBV20-1 to TRBJ2-1, with 9 bases aligning to TRBD2. CDR1 is DFQATT and CDR2 is SNEGSKA in the germline V gene (reference sequence). J lost 1 base, V lost 5 bases, and 9 bases had no gene match. The CDR3 is made up of 16 amino acids. CDR3 nucleotide sequence: TGCAGTGCTGGGGGAGGGCTAGCGGGGTCCTACAATGAGCAGTTCTTC. Translation: CSAGGGLAGSYNEQFF.

The chain combines TRBV5-1 with TRBJ2-1, with D possibly matching TRBD2 (5 bases). Per the germline V gene, CDR1 is SGHRS and CDR2 is YFSETQ. The length of the CDR3 is 12 residues. V lost 4 bases, J lost 8 bases, and 10 bases lay in between. This CDR3 is CASSARVDEQFF. In nucleotides, the CDR3 is TGCGCCAGCAGCGCGAGGGTGGATGAGCAGTTCTTC.

This clonotype was counted only a few times. The rearrangement joins TRBV5-1 to TRBJ1-2; maybe TRBD1 (5 bases). Germline V gene data show CDR1 as SGHRS and CDR2 as YFSETQ. This CDR3 contains 15 residues. V dropped 4 bases and J dropped 2 bases, with 15 bases sitting between them. The CDR3 protein is CASSPGGGSNYGYTF. The CDR3 region has the DNA TGCGCCAGCAGCCCAGGCGGGGGATCCAACTATGGCTACACCTTC. The full variable domain, completed using reference TRBV5-1 and TRBJ1-2, is KAGVTQTPRYLIKTRGQQVTLSCSPISGHRSVSWYQQTPGQGLQFLFEYFSETQRNKGNFPGRFSGRQFSNSRSEMNVSTLELGDSALYLCASSPGGGSNYGYTFGSGTRLTVV.

This clonotype was recorded many times. The chain has TRBV4-3 and TRBJ1-1, with no clear D. CDR1 and CDR2 from the germline V gene are LGHNA and YSLEER. V was clipped by 2 bases and J by 4 bases, with 8 bases between them. The CDR3 consists of 13 residues. CDR3 DNA sequence: TGCGCCAGCAGCCAATACCGGAGCACTGAAGCTTTCTTT. Residues: CASSQYRSTEAFF.

This chain connects TRBV10-1 to TRBJ2-2, with 11 bases lining up with TRBD2. Germline assignment: CDR1 WNHNN and CDR2 SYGVQD (reference sequence). V was pared by 4 bases and J by 6 bases, with 4 bases of the junction left unmatched. The CDR3 covers 15 residues. CDR3 loop: CASSAGTSGPGELFF. DNA for the CDR3: TGCGCCAGCAGTGCCGGGACTAGCGGTCCCGGGGAGCTGTTTTTT.

The chain carries TRBV28 and TRBJ2-7; 7 bases fit TRBD2. Germline V lookup: CDR1 MDHEN, CDR2 SYDVKM. This CDR3 is 17 amino acids long. V lost 3 bases, J lost 0 bases, and 11 bases stayed unmatched. CDR3 amino acids: CASSFGLRGTPSYEQYV. The CDR3 DNA reads as TGTGCCAGCAGTTTCGGGTTGCGGGGGACCCCCTCCTACGAGCAGTACGTC.

The chain links TRBV3-1 to TRBJ1-6; D call uncertain. Germline assignment: CDR1 LGHDT and CDR2 YNNKEL (reference sequence). Deletions cut 1 base from V and 5 bases from J, with 6 bases between. CDR3 length: 14 amino acids. The CDR3 DNA sequence: TGTGCCAGCAGCCAAGGGCACAATAATTCACCCCTCCACTTT. Protein sequence: CASSQGHNNSPLHF.

The V call is TRBV7-8, the J call TRBJ2-7, with D possibly being TRBD2 (7 bases). The CDR3 length is 14 residues. V was clipped by 8 bases and J by 1 base, with 15 bases between them. Per the germline V gene, CDR1 is SGHVS and CDR2 is FQNEAQ. This chain's CDR3 is CASSKGGTSYEQYF. CDR3 DNA sequence: TGTGCCAGCTCTAAGGGAGGGACATCCTACGAGCAGTACTTC.

This clonotype was seen only a few times. The chain is built from TRBV4-2 and TRBJ2-1; D not certain. The CDR3 sequence is 14 residues long. Germline CDR1 and CDR2: LGHNA and YNFKEQ. The ends were cut back, 0 bases at V and 1 base at J, with 4 bases in the middle. CDR3 in amino acids: CASSQERSYNEQFF. CDR3 coding DNA: TGTGCCAGCAGCCAAGAACGGTCCTACAATGAGCAGTTCTTC.

The sample holds many counts of this clonotype. The rearrangement joins TRBV29-1 to TRBJ2-3, with D perhaps assigned TRBD1 or TRBD2 (5 bases each). The CDR3 length is 14 residues. Germline-derived CDR1 and CDR2 are SQVTM and ANQGSEA. V dropped 4 bases and J dropped 2 bases, with 13 bases sitting between them. The CDR3: CSVVSGTDTDTQYF. The CDR3 DNA is TGCAGCGTTGTGTCGGGGACGGACACAGATACGCAGTATTTT.

There are a few counts of this clonotype. The chain uses TRBV4-1 and TRBJ1-1; 9 bases agree with TRBD1. CDR1 is MGHRA, CDR2 YSYEKL, per germline. Trimming at V came to 2 bases and at J to 6 bases, leaving 16 bases not matched to a gene. This CDR3 contains 18 residues. DNA of the CDR3: TGCGCCAGCAGCCAACCGGGACAGGGAGGCGGACGTGGCTCTGAAGCTTTCTTT. Residues: CASSQPGQGGGRGSEAFF.

The chain employs TRBV10-1 and TRBJ2-2; 10 nucleotides line up with TRBD1. The J segment lost 2 bases and the V segment lost 2 bases, leaving 2 bases of the junction unmatched. Germline V gives CDR1 WNHNN, CDR2 SYGVQD (reference sequence). The CDR3 runs 16 residues. CDR3: CASSEGQGENTGELFF. In nucleotides, the CDR3 is TGCGCCAGCAGTGAGGGACAGGGGGAAAACACCGGGGAGCTGTTTTTT.

The rearrangement joins TRBV29-1 to TRBJ2-1; 9 bases align to TRBD1. CDR1 and CDR2 from the germline V gene are SQVTM and ANQGSEA. Losses at the gene ends were 8 bases for V and 8 bases for J; bases not matched to a gene: 16. The CDR3 runs 15 residues. CDR3 nucleotides: TGCAGCTTCCGCACACTCCGGGACAGGGACCATGAGCAGTTCTTC. It translates to CSFRTLRDRDHEQFF.

In this sample, this clonotype turned up a few times. The J gene is TRBJ2-1, the V gene TRBV7-2, with 9 positions matching TRBD2. The germline V gene has CDR1 SGHTA and CDR2 FQGNSA. The CDR3 consists of 16 residues. The J segment lost 6 bases and the V segment lost 1 base, leaving 7 bases of the junction unmatched. The CDR3 reads CASSLVGTSFVNEQFF. The DNA of the CDR3 is TGTGCCAGCAGCTTAGTAGGGACTAGCTTCGTCAATGAGCAGTTCTTC.